This entry is about one T cell receptor (beta chain). This sample was included in a study of blood T cell repertoires in COVID-19. Followed longitudinally, the Seattle patients had been enrolled during active infection. This CDR3 has 15 residues. The junction had 10 bases not matched to a gene; V was cut back by 4 bases and J by 8 bases. Per germline, CDR1 SGHRS and CDR2 YFSETQ. The data were produced by immunoSEQ multiplex PCR, yet TCRdb's version contains in-frame clones alone and is incomplete. The sample shows roughly 500,000 clones, 75% to 90% of them seen only once. This chain links TRBV5-1 with TRBJ2-1, with 9 bases that match TRBD2. Input material: peripheral blood. The sequence was obtained from a man aged 18 to 35 with COVID-19, enrolled during active disease. DNA for the CDR3: TGCGCCAGCAGCATAAGCGGGGGGAAACTCTATGAGCAGTTCTTC. Its protein product is CASSISGGKLYEQFF.